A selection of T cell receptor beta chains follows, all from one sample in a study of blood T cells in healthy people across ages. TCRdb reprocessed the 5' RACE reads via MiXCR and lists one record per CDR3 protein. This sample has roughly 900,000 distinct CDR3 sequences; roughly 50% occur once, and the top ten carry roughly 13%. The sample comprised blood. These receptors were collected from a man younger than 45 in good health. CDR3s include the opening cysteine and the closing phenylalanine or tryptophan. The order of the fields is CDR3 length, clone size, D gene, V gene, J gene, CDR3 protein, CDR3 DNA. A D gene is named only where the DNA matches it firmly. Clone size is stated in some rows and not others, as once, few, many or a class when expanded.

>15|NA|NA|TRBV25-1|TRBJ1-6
CASSEYGGLVSPLHF
TGTGCCAGCAGTGAATACGGAGGGTTGGTGTCACCCCTCCACTTT
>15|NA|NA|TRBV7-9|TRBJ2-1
CASARWRDLNNEQFF
TGTGCCAGCGCCCGATGGCGGGACCTAAACAATGAGCAGTTCTTC
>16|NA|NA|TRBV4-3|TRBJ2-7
CASSQDKSLVGYEQYF
TGCGCCAGCAGCCAAGATAAGAGTCTTGTTGGCTACGAGCAGTACTTC
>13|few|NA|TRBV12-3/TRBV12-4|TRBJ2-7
CASVSDDSYEQYF
TGTGCCAGCGTCTCAGACGATTCCTACGAGCAGTACTTC
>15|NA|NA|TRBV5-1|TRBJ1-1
CASSLNGEMNTEAFF
TGCGCCAGCAGCTTAAATGGGGAGATGAACACTGAAGCTTTCTTT
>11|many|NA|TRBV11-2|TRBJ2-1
CASSSGDEQFF
TGTGCCAGCAGCTCGGGGGATGAGCAGTTCTTC
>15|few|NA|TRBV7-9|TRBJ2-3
CASSLAGGAVDTQYF
TGTGCCAGCAGCTTAGCGGGGGGCGCGGTAGATACGCAGTATTTT
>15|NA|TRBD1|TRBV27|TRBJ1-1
CASKPRGQGNTEAFF
TGTGCCAGCAAGCCCCGAGGACAGGGGAACACTGAAGCTTTCTTT
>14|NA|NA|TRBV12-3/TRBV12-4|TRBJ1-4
CASSMGPTSEKLFF
TGTGCCAGCAGTATGGGTCCAACTAGTGAAAAACTGTTTTTT
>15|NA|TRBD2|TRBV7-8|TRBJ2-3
CASSFISGGADTQYF
TGTGCCAGCAGCTTTATTAGCGGGGGGGCTGATACGCAGTATTTT
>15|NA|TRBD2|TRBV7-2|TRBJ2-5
CASSLGLAGKETQYF
TGTGCCAGCAGCCTGGGACTAGCGGGCAAAGAGACCCAGTACTTC
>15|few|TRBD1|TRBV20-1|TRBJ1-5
CSAFLWTGENQPQHF
TGCAGTGCTTTCCTTTGGACAGGGGAAAATCAGCCCCAGCATTTT
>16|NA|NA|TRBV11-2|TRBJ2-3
CASRSGPMGYTDMQYF
TGTGCCAGCAGATCGGGCCCTATGGGCTACACAGATATGCAGTATTTT
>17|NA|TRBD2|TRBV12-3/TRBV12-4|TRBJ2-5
CASSIVGTMGSGETQYF
TGTGCCAGCAGCATCGTTGGGACTATGGGTTCCGGCGAGACCCAGTACTTC
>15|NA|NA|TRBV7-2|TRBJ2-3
CASSLRIGAADTQYF
TGTGCCAGCAGCTTACGGATCGGGGCAGCCGATACGCAGTATTTT
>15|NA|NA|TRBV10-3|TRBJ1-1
CAISEKDRTNTEAFF
TGTGCCATCAGTGAGAAAGACCGGACGAACACTGAAGCTTTCTTT
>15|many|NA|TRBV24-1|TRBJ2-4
CATSDVTVAKNIQYF
TGTGCCACCAGTGATGTGACCGTAGCCAAAAACATTCAGTACTTC
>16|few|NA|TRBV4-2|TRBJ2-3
CASRLTGTSRTDTQYF
TGTGCCAGCAGACTGACCGGGACCTCTCGGACAGATACGCAGTATTTT
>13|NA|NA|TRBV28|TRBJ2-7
CASSPGGQGVQYF
TGTGCCAGCAGTCCAGGGGGGCAGGGAGTGCAGTACTTC
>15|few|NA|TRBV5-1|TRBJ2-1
CASSRTLQGWNEQFF
TGCGCCAGCAGCCGTACCCTACAGGGTTGGAATGAGCAGTTCTTC
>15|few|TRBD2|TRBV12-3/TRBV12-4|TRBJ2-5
CASSLNSGGRETQYF
TGTGCCAGCAGTTTAAATTCCGGGGGGAGAGAGACCCAGTACTTC